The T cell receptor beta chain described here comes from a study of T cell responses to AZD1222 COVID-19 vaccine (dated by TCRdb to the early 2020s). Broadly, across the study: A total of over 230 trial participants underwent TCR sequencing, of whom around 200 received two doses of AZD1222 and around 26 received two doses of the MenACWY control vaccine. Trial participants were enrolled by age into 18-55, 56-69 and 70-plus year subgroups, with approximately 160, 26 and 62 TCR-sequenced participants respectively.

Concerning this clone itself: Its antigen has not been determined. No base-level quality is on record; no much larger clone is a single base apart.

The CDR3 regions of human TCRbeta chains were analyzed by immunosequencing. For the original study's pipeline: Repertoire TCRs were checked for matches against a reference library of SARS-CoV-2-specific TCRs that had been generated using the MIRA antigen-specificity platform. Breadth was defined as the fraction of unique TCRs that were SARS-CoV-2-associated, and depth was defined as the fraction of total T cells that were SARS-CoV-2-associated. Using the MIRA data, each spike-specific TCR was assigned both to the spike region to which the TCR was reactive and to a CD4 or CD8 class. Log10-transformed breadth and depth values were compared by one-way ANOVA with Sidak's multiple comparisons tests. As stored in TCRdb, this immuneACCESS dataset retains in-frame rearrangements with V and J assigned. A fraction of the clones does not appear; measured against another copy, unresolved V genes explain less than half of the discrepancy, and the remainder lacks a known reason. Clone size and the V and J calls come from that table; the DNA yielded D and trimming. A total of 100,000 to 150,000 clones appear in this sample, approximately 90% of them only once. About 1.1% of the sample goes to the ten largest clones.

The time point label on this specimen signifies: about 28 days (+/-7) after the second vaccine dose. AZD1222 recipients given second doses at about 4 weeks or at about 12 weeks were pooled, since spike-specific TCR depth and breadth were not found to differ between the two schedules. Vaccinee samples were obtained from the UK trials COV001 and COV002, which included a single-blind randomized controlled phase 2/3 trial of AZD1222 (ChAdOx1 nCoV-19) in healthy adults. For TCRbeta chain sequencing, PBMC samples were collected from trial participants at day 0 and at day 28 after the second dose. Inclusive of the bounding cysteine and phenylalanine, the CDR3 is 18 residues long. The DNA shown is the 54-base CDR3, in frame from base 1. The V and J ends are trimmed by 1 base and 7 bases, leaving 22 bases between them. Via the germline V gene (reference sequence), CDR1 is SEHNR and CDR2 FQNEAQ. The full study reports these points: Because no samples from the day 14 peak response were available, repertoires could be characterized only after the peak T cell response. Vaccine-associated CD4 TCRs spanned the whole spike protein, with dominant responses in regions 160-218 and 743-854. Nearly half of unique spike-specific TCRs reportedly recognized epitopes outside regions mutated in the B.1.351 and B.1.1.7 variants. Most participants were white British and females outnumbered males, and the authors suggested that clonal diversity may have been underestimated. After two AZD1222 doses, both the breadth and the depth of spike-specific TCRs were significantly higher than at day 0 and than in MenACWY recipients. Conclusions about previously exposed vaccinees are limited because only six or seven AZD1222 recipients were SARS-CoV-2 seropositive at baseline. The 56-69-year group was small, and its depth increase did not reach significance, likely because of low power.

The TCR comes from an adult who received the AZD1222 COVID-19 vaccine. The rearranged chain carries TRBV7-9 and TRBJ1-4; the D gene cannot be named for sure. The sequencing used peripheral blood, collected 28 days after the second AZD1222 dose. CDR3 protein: CASSLGSRGGRTLEKLFF. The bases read TGTGCCAGCAGCTTAGGATCCCGGGGAGGACGCACCCTTGAAAAACTGTTTTTT.